This TCR beta chain originates from a study of radiotherapy plus CTLA-4 blockade in lung cancer. Turning to the study itself: With 31% of patients having disease control, objective responses were seen in 15% to 20%.

On this clone: No antigen is known for it.

Measured with immunoSEQ multiplex PCR; TCRdb has only the in-frame clones, and not every one. The table shows approximately 67,000 clones, with around 81% occurring only once. Study outcomes and limitations: Reported findings show early blood T cell clone dynamics, with interferon-beta, best predicted response. After treatment with radiotherapy plus ipilimumab, TCR clones that came from the tumor expanded in blood.

The study gave focal radiation plus ipilimumab CTLA-4 blockade to patients with chemo-refractory metastatic non-small-cell lung cancer. The CDR3 runs to 15 residues. Germline CDR1 and CDR2: MNHNS and SASEGT. The V and J ends lost 7 bases and 6 bases, in that order; junction bases with no gene match: 10. The TCR originated in a human donor with non-small cell lung cancer who had a partial response to radiotherapy plus ipilimumab. The sample consisted of peripheral blood, taken from a patient treated with radiotherapy plus ipilimumab. The gene calls are TRBV6-1 and TRBJ2-1; the match to TRBD2 covers 9 bases. The CDR3 reads CASKGVGGRANEQFF. CDR3 nucleotide sequence: TGTGCCAGCAAAGGAGTGGGCGGGAGGGCCAATGAGCAGTTCTTC.